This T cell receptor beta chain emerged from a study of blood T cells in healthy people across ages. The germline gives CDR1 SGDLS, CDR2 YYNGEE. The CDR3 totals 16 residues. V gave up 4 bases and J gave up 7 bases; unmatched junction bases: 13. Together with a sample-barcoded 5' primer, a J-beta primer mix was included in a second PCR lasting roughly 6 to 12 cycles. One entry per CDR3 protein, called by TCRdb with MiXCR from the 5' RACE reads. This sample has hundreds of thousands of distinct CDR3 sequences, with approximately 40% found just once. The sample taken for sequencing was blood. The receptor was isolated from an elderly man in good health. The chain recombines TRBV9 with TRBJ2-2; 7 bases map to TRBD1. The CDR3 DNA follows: TGTGCCAGCAGCCCCCGACAGGGATCGAGCGGCGGGGAGCTGTTTTTT. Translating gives CASSPRQGSSGGELFF.